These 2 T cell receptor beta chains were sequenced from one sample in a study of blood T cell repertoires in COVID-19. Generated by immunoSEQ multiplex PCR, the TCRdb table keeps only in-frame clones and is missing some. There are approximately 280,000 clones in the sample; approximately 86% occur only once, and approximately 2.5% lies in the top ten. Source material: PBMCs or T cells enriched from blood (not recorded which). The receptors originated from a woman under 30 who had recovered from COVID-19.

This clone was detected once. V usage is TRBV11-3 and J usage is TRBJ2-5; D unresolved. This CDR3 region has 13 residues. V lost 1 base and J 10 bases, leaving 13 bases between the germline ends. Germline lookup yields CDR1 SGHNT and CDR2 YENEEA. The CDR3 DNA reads TGTGCCAGCAGCTTAGTAGCCCCAACCGACCAGTACTTC. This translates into CASSLVAPTDQYF.

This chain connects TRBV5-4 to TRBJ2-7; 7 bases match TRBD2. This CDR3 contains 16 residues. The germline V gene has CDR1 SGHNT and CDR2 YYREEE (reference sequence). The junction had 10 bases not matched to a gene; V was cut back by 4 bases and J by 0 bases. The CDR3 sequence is CASSIASGLSSYEQYF. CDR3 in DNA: TGTGCCAGCAGCATAGCTAGCGGACTCAGCTCCTACGAGCAGTACTTC.